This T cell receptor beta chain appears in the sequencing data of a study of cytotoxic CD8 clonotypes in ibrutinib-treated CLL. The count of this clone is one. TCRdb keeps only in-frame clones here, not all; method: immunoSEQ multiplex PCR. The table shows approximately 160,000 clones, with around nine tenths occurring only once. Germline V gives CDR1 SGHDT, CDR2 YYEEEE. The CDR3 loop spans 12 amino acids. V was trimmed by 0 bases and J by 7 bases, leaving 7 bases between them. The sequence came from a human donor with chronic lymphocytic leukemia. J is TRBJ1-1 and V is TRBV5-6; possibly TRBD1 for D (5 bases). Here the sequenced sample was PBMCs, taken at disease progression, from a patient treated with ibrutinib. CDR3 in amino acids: CASSLGGLEAFF. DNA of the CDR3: TGTGCCAGCAGCTTGGGGGGACTTGAAGCTTTCTTT.